The text below deals with one T cell receptor beta chain. The antigen remains undetermined. Generated by immunoSEQ multiplex PCR, the TCRdb table keeps only in-frame clones and is missing some. The table includes approximately 5,500 clones, roughly 82% detected once. Germline V gene data show CDR1 as SGHRS and CDR2 as YFSETQ. The length of the CDR3 is 16 residues. V was clipped by 0 bases and J by 7 bases, with 19 bases between them. The sample originates from a study of follicular helper T cells after annual influenza vaccination. The overall study: Some donors were sampled over the 2013-2014, 2014-2015 and 2015-2016 vaccinations.

The time point here: 2015-2016 season, pre-vaccination. Donors with HIV/AIDS, active malignancy, immunomodulators or active illness were excluded. Overall study findings and caveats: The much larger non-cTfh compartments may have been undersampled.

Sequenced here: CXCR5- memory CD4+ T cells sorted from blood, sampled on the day of influenza vaccination. The chain uses TRBV5-1 and TRBJ1-2; no firm D call. The origin of this receptor is an adult who received the influenza vaccine. The CDR3 DNA sequence: TGCGCCAGCAGCTTGGAGGCGGGTCCCTTTTATAGTGGCTACACCTTC. This translates into CASSLEAGPFYSGYTF.